This passage covers 18 T cell receptor beta chains from one sample sequenced in a study of human T cells and chemical hapten exposure. Total RNA extraction was carried out from unfractionated whole blood. The library attached unique molecular identifiers to individual cDNA molecules. TCRdb used MiXCR to reprocess the reads, holding one entry per CDR3 protein. The sample lists roughly 120,000 distinct CDR3 sequences, more than 8.5% occurring once. The sequenced material came from whole blood. These receptors came from a human donor in good health. Some clones in this sample may be carry-over from other donors' samples.

This clonotype was recorded a few times. This chain uses TRBV29-1 with TRBJ2-7; the match to TRBD1 covers 7 bases. The germline CDR1 and CDR2 sequences are SQVTM and ANQGSEA. This CDR3 is 12 amino acids long. J was trimmed by 6 bases and V by 3 bases; bases with no gene match: 5. The CDR3 protein is CSVEFRGSEQYF. DNA for the CDR3: TGCAGCGTTGAGTTCAGGGGGAGCGAGCAGTACTTC.

This clonotype has ten or more counts. In DNA form, the CDR3 reads TGCAGTGCTAGTCGGGCTTCTGGAAACACCATATATTTT. This translates into CSASRASGNTIYF. The chain couples TRBV20-1 to TRBJ1-3; D remains unclear. Germline CDR1 is DFQATT and CDR2 is SNEGSKA (reference sequence). V shed 3 bases and J shed 1 base, with 7 bases lying between them. The CDR3 covers 13 residues.

This clonotype has a handful of counts. V usage is TRBV10-3 and J usage is TRBJ2-5; 7 bases are shared with TRBD1. Unmatched junction bases numbered 7, after V lost 3 bases and J lost 0 bases. The germline V gene encodes CDR1 ENHRY and CDR2 SYGVKD. The CDR3 covers 16 residues. The CDR3 DNA reads TGTGCCATCAGTGACCAATACAGGGGTTACCAAGAGACCCAGTACTTC. It translates to CAISDQYRGYQETQYF.

This clonotype has a count of ten or more. The chain employs TRBV7-9 and TRBJ1-2; TRBD1 agrees at 10 bases. The trim removed 3 bases at V and 0 bases at J, leaving 4 bases unmatched. The CDR3 length is 16 residues. CDR1 is SEHNR, CDR2 FQNEAQ, per germline (reference sequence). CDR3 in DNA: TGTGCCAGCAGCTTCGGGACAGGGGAACCTAACTATGGCTACACCTTC. Translation: CASSFGTGEPNYGYTF.

The chain combines TRBV20-1 with TRBJ2-7; 9 nucleotides align to TRBD2. Trimming at V came to 6 bases and at J to 4 bases, leaving 10 bases not matched to a gene. Germline V CDR1 and CDR2: DFQATT, SNEGSKA (reference sequence). The CDR3 has 14 residues. The CDR3 loop is CSAPTGLAPYEQYF. The CDR3 nucleotides are TGCAGTGCACCCACGGGACTAGCTCCGTACGAGCAGTACTTC.

This clonotype occurred many times. The chain couples TRBV4-1 to TRBJ2-7, with D possibly being TRBD2 (6 bases). Germline assignment: CDR1 MGHRA and CDR2 YSYEKL. Trimming took 1 base from V and 1 from J, leaving 11 bases between them. CDR3 length: 15 amino acids. The CDR3 sequence is CASSQVGGVSYEQYF. CDR3 coding DNA: TGCGCCAGCAGCCAAGTAGGAGGGGTTTCCTACGAGCAGTACTTC.

CDR3 amino acids: CASSSRLAAKETQYF. CDR3 coding DNA: TGTGCCAGCAGCTCCCGACTAGCAGCGAAAGAGACCCAGTACTTC. The chain joins TRBV11-2 to TRBJ2-5, with 7 bases fitting TRBD2. V lost 4 bases, J lost 3 bases, and 8 bases stayed unmatched. CDR3 length: 15 residues. The germline V gene has CDR1 SGHAT and CDR2 FQNNGV.

This clonotype was counted at least ten times. This chain links TRBV6-1 with TRBJ1-1, with a weak D call TRBD1 (5 bases). Germline values: CDR1 MNHNS, CDR2 SASEGT. This CDR3 has 13 residues. V gave up 7 bases and J gave up 0 bases, with 9 bases separating them. The CDR3 sequence is CASTGYMNTEAFF. The CDR3 DNA reads as TGTGCCAGCACAGGGTACATGAACACTGAAGCTTTCTTT.

This clonotype has ten or more counts. The V and J genes are TRBV7-9 and TRBJ2-3, with 7 nucleotides matching TRBD2. The germline V gene encodes CDR1 SEHNR and CDR2 FQNEAQ (reference sequence). The CDR3 sequence is 18 residues long. The V and J ends lost 5 bases and 0 bases, in that order; junction bases with no gene match: 14. This chain's CDR3 is CASSGRVASGTSTDTQYF. As DNA, the CDR3 is TGTGCCAGCAGCGGCCGGGTGGCTAGCGGTACTAGCACAGATACGCAGTATTTT.

This clonotype was picked up many times. The gene calls are TRBV12-3 or TRBV12-4 and TRBJ2-5; D assignment may be TRBD1 or TRBD2 (5 bases each). Trimming shortened V by 5 bases and J by 3 bases, and 10 bases separated the two germline ends. The CDR3 consists of 13 residues. The CDR3 region has the DNA TGTGCCAGCAGTCCGTTGGGGGAAGAGACCCAGTACTTC. Residues: CASSPLGEETQYF.

The gene calls are TRBV7-2 and TRBJ2-4, with D perhaps TRBD1 (6 bases). Germline V gives CDR1 SGHTA, CDR2 FQGNSA. V was pared by 2 bases and J by 3 bases, with 11 bases between. This CDR3 spans 15 amino acids. CDR3 coding DNA: TGTGCCAGCAGCTTATATGAGGGGGACAAAAACATTCAGTACTTC. It translates to CASSLYEGDKNIQYF.

This clonotype was counted only a few times. This sequence joins TRBV11-2 and TRBJ1-4; tentatively, D is TRBD1 (5 bases). Deletions cut 5 bases from V and 4 bases from J, with 20 bases between. CDR1 SGHAT and CDR2 FQNNGV come from the germline V gene. This CDR3 has 17 amino acids. The CDR3 is CASSPRGASARNEKLFF. In DNA, the CDR3 is TGTGCCAGCAGCCCCCGAGGGGCCTCTGCCCGTAATGAAAAACTGTTTTTT.

This clonotype appeared a few times. The chain combines TRBV11-3 with TRBJ2-3, with 9 positions matching TRBD1. CDR1 is SGHNT, CDR2 YENEEA, per germline. This CDR3 spans 20 amino acids. V dropped 5 bases and J dropped 0; count of bases not matched to a gene: 18. This CDR3 is CASSPHRSGGQGRSTDTQYF. The CDR3 nucleotides are TGTGCCAGCAGCCCTCACCGATCGGGGGGACAGGGTCGAAGCACAGATACGCAGTATTTT. Using reference TRBV11-3 and TRBJ2-3 for the parts outside the CDR3, the full variable domain is EAGVVQSPRYKIIEKKQPVAFWCNPISGHNTLYWYLQNLGQGPELLIRYENEEAVDDSQLPKDRFSAERLKGVDSTLKIQPAELGDSAVYLCASSPHRSGGQGRSTDTQYFGPGTRLTVL.

The rearrangement joins TRBV29-1 to TRBJ2-7; D perhaps matches TRBD1 (5 bases). The CDR3 runs to 15 residues. CDR1 SQVTM and CDR2 ANQGSEA come from the germline V gene. V was clipped by 2 bases and J by 4 bases, with 18 bases between them. Here the CDR3 reads CSVEQDASKGYEQYF. For the CDR3, the DNA is TGCAGCGTTGAACAGGACGCAAGTAAGGGGTACGAGCAGTACTTC.

This clonotype has more than one count but fewer than ten. The chain combines TRBV6-5 with TRBJ2-7, with D possibly being TRBD2 (7 bases). This CDR3 is built from 16 residues. V gave up 5 bases and J gave up 6 bases, with 23 bases separating them. Germline loops: CDR1 MNHEY, CDR2 SVGAGI. The CDR3 nucleotides are TGTGCCAGCAGTGCTTTAAGGGGGGGGACCGTGGGCGAGCAGTACTTC. It yields the protein CASSALRGGTVGEQYF.

This clonotype was counted between two and nine times. The genes are TRBV24-1 and TRBJ2-2, with 7 bases that match TRBD1. The CDR3 runs to 15 residues. After removal of 5 bases from V and 2 bases from J, the junction contained 4 bases not matched to a gene. Germline V gene sequence: CDR1 KGHDR, CDR2 SFDVKD. The CDR3 sequence is CATSVGDRNTGELFF. The CDR3 DNA reads as TGTGCCACCAGTGTTGGGGACAGAAACACCGGGGAGCTGTTTTTT.

This clonotype came up many times. The rearrangement links TRBV7-2 to TRBJ2-7, with 7 positions matching TRBD1. The CDR3 extends over 14 amino acids. Germline V CDR1 and CDR2: SGHTA, FQGNSA. V lost 4 bases to trimming and J lost 0 bases; unmatched junction nucleotides: 3. The CDR3 DNA follows: TGTGCCAGCAGCTCTCCAGGGGGCTCCTACGAGCAGTACTTC. Protein sequence: CASSSPGGSYEQYF.

The J gene is TRBJ2-7, the V gene TRBV4-1; D is unresolved. The CDR3 totals 14 residues. V gave up 0 bases and J gave up 0 bases, with 6 bases separating them. In germline, CDR1 is MGHRA, CDR2 YSYEKL. The CDR3 region is CASSQEDNSYEQYF. The CDR3 DNA follows: TGCGCCAGCAGCCAAGAAGACAACTCCTACGAGCAGTACTTC.